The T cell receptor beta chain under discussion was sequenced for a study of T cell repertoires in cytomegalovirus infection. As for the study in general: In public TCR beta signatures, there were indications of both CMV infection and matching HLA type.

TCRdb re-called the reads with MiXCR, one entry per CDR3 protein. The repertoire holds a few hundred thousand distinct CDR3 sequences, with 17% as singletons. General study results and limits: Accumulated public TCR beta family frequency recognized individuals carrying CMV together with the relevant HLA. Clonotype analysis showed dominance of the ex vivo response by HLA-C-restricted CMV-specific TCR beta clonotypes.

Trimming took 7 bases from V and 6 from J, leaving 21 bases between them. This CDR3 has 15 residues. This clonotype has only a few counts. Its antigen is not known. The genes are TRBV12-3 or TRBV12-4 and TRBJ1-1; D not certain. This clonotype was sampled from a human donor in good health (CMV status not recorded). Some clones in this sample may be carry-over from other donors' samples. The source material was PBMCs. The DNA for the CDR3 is TGTGCCAGCACCACCCCTTGGGAGGGTCTCTCTGAAGCTTTCTTT. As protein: CASTTPWEGLSEAFF.